This T cell receptor (beta chain) is drawn from a study of regulatory T cells in long-lasting Graves disease. CDR1 SGHRS and CDR2 YFSETQ come from the germline V gene. This CDR3 has 15 amino acids. V lost 0 bases and J 0 bases, leaving 10 bases between the germline ends. Time point described: newly diagnosed GD, antithyroid drugs for less than 3 months. Construction of the TCR library relied on RNA isolated from PBMCs. Collection of peripheral blood (around 10 milliliters) was done using EDTA tubes. Construction of the TCR beta libraries employed iRepertoire HTBI primers in conjunction with Arm-PCR of CDR3 regions. Via MiXCR, TCRdb re-called the multiplex PCR reads, giving one row per CDR3 protein. The table has fewer than 650,000 distinct CDR3 sequences, roughly 15% seen once; the top ten hold approximately 20%. This clonotype has a count of ten or more. The same data also went into a second study, on T cells in Graves' hyperthyroidism and ophthalmopathy. From that report: Calling Graves' hyperthyroidism stable meant ophthalmopathy did not progress within 18 months.

The chain links TRBV5-1 to TRBJ2-7; tentative D call: TRBD1 (5 bases). This TCR derives from a woman between 25 and 40 years old with Graves disease. The source was peripheral blood mononuclear cells (PBMCs), collected at new diagnosis, from a patient treated with antithyroid drugs. The CDR3 here is CASSLEGKSSYEQYF. CDR3 in DNA: TGCGCCAGCAGCTTGGAGGGGAAAAGCTCCTACGAGCAGTACTTC.